This T cell receptor (beta chain) was found in a study of OX40 agonist ivuxolimab in advanced cancers. Regarding the research as a whole: The costimulatory receptor OX40 (CD134) was targeted by ivuxolimab, a fully human IgG2 agonistic monoclonal antibody. Of the roughly 54 patients in dose escalation, around 19 had hepatocellular carcinoma, some 15 had melanoma, 9 had renal cell carcinoma and 9 had head and neck cancer. Partial responses occurred in three dose-escalation patients, of whom one had hepatocellular carcinoma and two had cutaneous melanoma. Patients were allowed to have had prior anti-PD-1, anti-PD-L1 or anti-CTLA-4 therapy, and around 40% of the dose-escalation patients had previously received checkpoint inhibitors. The dose-escalation cohort was 80% to 90% male with a mean age of approximately 60 years, ranging from roughly 20 to 80. The paper covers the monotherapy dose-escalation part of the phase I ivuxolimab trial, which included N = 52 patients. Intravenous ivuxolimab was administered to patients every 2 weeks at six dose levels: 0.01, 0.1, 0.3, 1.5, 3 and 10 mg/kg. Peripheral TCRbeta sequencing was intended to test whether TCR sequence diversity was altered and clonal T-cell expansion was caused by ivuxolimab. General study outcomes and caveats: Clonal expansion of both CD4+ and CD8+ blood T cells was observed from baseline to week 6 at doses 0.1 to 3.0 mg/kg. Partial responders in the 0.1-3.0 mg/kg groups had among the lowest normalized peripheral clonal expansion, especially among CD8+ T cells. After ivuxolimab, expanded clones were on average more numerous among CD8+ T cells than among CD4+ T cells. Low levels of normalized T-cell clonal expansion were also seen in some patients who did not respond. The antigen specificity of the peripheral T cells that underwent clonal expansion was not determined.

Taken from the germline V gene, the CDR1 and CDR2 loops are MNHEY and SVGAGI. Its CDR3 holds 15 amino acids, cysteine through phenylalanine. Here the CDR3 DNA is all that survives: 45 bases in frame from base 1. At the junction V is shortened by 7 bases and J by 5 bases, with 20 bases in between. To sequence the TCRbeta CDR3 region, genomic DNA was isolated from the sorted cells. The immunoSEQ Assay was used to sequence the TCRbeta CDR3 regions. The source is immuneACCESS, and TCRdb retained only in-frame sequences with V and J called. Part of the clones is not carried over; for the studies checked, unresolved V genes explain less than half of this, and the remainder is unexplained. The sample table holds fewer than 15,000 clones, of which about 90% were seen once. The ten largest account for under 70% of the sample. This clone has only one observation. What this receptor recognizes is not known. Base qualities are missing; no much larger clone stands one base away.

The trial excluded patients who had a history of autoimmune disease or were on systemic immunosuppression. Peripheral blood for TCR sequencing was collected from all dose cohorts at baseline, on cycle 4 day 1, and on cycle 7 day 1. The samples were taken from a phase I, first-in-human, multicenter, open-label dose-escalation trial of ivuxolimab. Adults with locally advanced or metastatic melanoma, renal cell, hepatocellular, or head and neck squamous cell carcinoma were enrolled in the trial. Before TCR sequencing, CD4+ T cells and CD8+ T cells from peripheral blood were sorted into separate populations.

Source: CD4+ or CD8+ T cells sorted from blood, taken in a trial of the OX40 agonist ivuxolimab. The V and J genes are TRBV6-5 and TRBJ1-1; a tentative D match to TRBD1 spans 6 bases. The receptor was isolated from an adult with an advanced solid tumor such as melanoma, head and neck, liver or kidney cancer. The base sequence is TGTGCCAGCACCGCGGATGAGGGGGTTCGGACTGAAGCTTTCTTT. This codes for CASTADEGVRTEAFF.